This TCR beta chain originates from a study of tumor-infiltrating lymphocytes in primary liver carcinoma. Overall study: Sample yields of productive TCRbeta reads, ranging from roughly 3.5 to 8 million, were similar across tissue types. General study findings and limits: Tumor-adjacent and tumor-blood pairs showed less overlap than tumor region pairs.

Germline DNA was extracted alongside blood RNA, which was obtained from unsorted whole blood. With chronic HBV infection, the patients were also treatment-naive. From 500 ng of total RNA, TCR beta-specific cDNA was reverse-transcribed using a constant-region primer. Amplification in three nested multiplex PCR rounds with slightly modified ARM-PCR gave rise to TCR beta libraries. A C-beta reverse primer was combined with TRBV1-TRBV30 forward primers in the first two PCR rounds, and each round had around 11 cycles. One entry per CDR3 protein results from TCRdb running MiXCR on the multiplex PCR reads. The data contain some 190,000 distinct CDR3 sequences, 50% to 75% of them seen just once; the ten biggest clones take up under 75%. The V end was cut by 5 bases, the J end by 4 bases, with 18 bases between. The germline CDR1 and CDR2 sequences are SQVTM and ANQGSEA. The length of the CDR3 is 15 residues.

On this clonotype itself: What it recognizes is unknown.

The chain recombines TRBV29-1 with TRBJ2-1; TRBD2 might be the D (5 bases). Sequenced sample: peripheral blood. This TCR was sampled from a man aged 40-55 years with primary liver carcinoma and hepatitis B virus infection. The CDR3 coding sequence is TGCAGCGTTAACCTCGCGGACTCCACGTACAATGAGCAGTTCTTC. As protein: CSVNLADSTYNEQFF.